This T cell receptor (beta chain) is drawn from a study of cytomegalovirus exposure and HLA in healthy donors. V shed 0 bases and J shed 6 bases, with 11 bases lying between them. The CDR3 consists of 14 residues. Looked up from germline, CDR1 is SEHNR and CDR2 is FQNEAQ (reference sequence). TCRdb's copy holds only in-frame clones and misses some; the assay was immunoSEQ multiplex PCR. Counted here are roughly 150,000 clones, roughly nine tenths occurring once; the ten biggest clones make up 0.6% to 0.85%. The genes are TRBV7-9 and TRBJ1-2; D unclear. This clonotype was obtained from a man aged 18 to 29 in good health and CMV-seronegative. Sequenced sample: PBMCs. CDR3 sequence reads: CASSLAPDKDGYTF. CDR3 coding DNA: TGTGCCAGCAGCTTAGCCCCAGACAAGGATGGCTACACCTTC.